The 19 T cell receptor beta chains in this list originate from one sample, sequenced in a study of tumor-infiltrating lymphocytes in primary liver carcinoma. Extraction of RNA together with DNA used 20-30 mg of unsorted bulk tissue. The authors made TCR beta cDNA from 400 to 550 ng total RNA with a constant-region primer. Three nested multiplex PCR rounds of slightly modified ARM-PCR generated TCR beta libraries. TRBV1-TRBV30 forward primers paired with a C-beta reverse primer drove the first two PCR rounds, about 11 cycles each. TCRdb reprocessed the multiplex PCR reads via MiXCR and lists one record per CDR3 protein. The table has more than 60,000 distinct CDR3 sequences, 60% to 75% seen once. The sequenced sample was liver tumor tissue from sampling region 4. The sample's subset: tumor region T4, right-lateral pole. The source is a man aged 40-49 years with primary liver carcinoma and hepatitis B virus infection.

As regards this clonotype: The CDR3 carries no conserved terminal phenylalanine or tryptophan, so it likely arises from a read error. V usage is TRBV28 and J usage is TRBJ2-7; TRBD2 agrees at 7 bases. The CDR3 totals 14 residues. The V and J ends lost 4 bases and 3 bases, in that order; junction bases with no gene match: 6. Germline V gene data show CDR1 as MDHEN and CDR2 as SYDVKM. CDR3 residues: CASSSSSSGYEQYL. In DNA form, the CDR3 reads TGTGCCAGCAGTTCCTCCTCTAGCGGCTACGAGCAGTACCTC.

This clonotype was observed a single time. Germline and junction disagree at one end, which may indicate a read error. Here the CDR3 reads CASSPETGANILTF. The CDR3 DNA is TGTGCCAGCAGTCCAGAAACTGGGGCCAACATCCTGACTTTC. The chain has TRBV4-2 and TRBJ2-6; D is perhaps TRBD1 (5 bases). The CDR3 runs 14 residues. Germline lookup yields CDR1 LGHNA and CDR2 YNFKEQ.

In its sample, this clonotype was seen many times. V gene TRBV4-2 combines with J gene TRBJ2-5, with 8 bases fitting TRBD1. After removal of 2 bases from V and 5 bases from J, the junction contained 7 bases not matched to a gene. The germline CDR1 and CDR2 sequences are LGHNA and YNFKEQ. The CDR3 is made up of 15 amino acids. The CDR3 bases are TGTGCCAGCAGCCAAACGGACAGGGTGGCCGAGACCCAGTACTTC. It encodes CASSQTDRVAETQYF.

A word on this clonotype: At one end the junction does not follow the germline gene, possibly because of a read error. The chain uses TRBV11-2 and TRBJ2-1, with D possibly being TRBD1 or TRBD2 (5 bases each). Germline V gene lookup returns CDR1 SGHAT and CDR2 FQNNGV. This CDR3 spans 22 amino acids. The CDR3 sequence is CANSLSYRGPVKQVRHYNEQIF. The CDR3 DNA sequence: TGTGCCAACAGCCTCTCCTACCGGGGTCCCGTGAAACAGGTTCGCCACTACAATGAGCAGATCTTC.

The chain carries TRBV6-5 and TRBJ2-7; the D call may be TRBD1 or TRBD2 (6 bases each). CDR3 length equals 16 residues. Germline-derived CDR1 and CDR2 are MNHEY and SVGAGI. The CDR3 protein is CVNSYSRGVLAYEQYF. Written as DNA, the CDR3 is TGTGTTAACAGTTACTCAAGGGGGGTTCTGGCCTACGAGCAGTACTTC.

Remarks on this clonotype: Mismatch with germline at one junction end may stem from a read error. The J gene is TRBJ2-7, the V gene TRBV29-1, with 7 bases fitting TRBD2. Germline CDR1 reads SQVTM; CDR2 reads ANQGSEA. CDR3 size: 14 residues. The CDR3 DNA reads TGCAGCGTTTATCGGGAGACTAGCTCCTACAAGCAGTACTTC. It is translated as CSVYRETSSYKQYF.

About this clonotype: It is likely a read error, because the conserved phenylalanine at the end of the CDR3 is missing. The gene calls are TRBV12-3 or TRBV12-4 and TRBJ2-7; 11 bases align to TRBD2. J was trimmed by 4 bases and V by 5 bases; bases with no gene match: 7. The CDR3 spans 15 residues. CDR3 DNA sequence: TGTGCCAGCAGTCTATCGACTAGCGGGATGTACGAGCAGTACCTC. Its translation: CASSLSTSGMYEQYL.

This clonotype came up a few times. The V call is TRBV2, the J call TRBJ1-1; unclear D gene. This CDR3 is built from 11 residues. Germline assignment: CDR1 SNHLY and CDR2 FYNNEI. V lost 8 bases and J lost 3, with 7 bases in between. The CDR3 sequence: CASGRDTEAFF. The CDR3 region has the DNA TGTGCCAGCGGGCGCGACACTGAAGCTTTCTTT.

As concerns this clonotype: A much more abundant neighbour one base away suggests this may be a read error. The chain carries TRBV7-9 and TRBJ2-5; a weak D match, TRBD2 (6 bases). The CDR3 is 13 amino acids. CDR1 and CDR2 (germline): SEHNR, FQNEAQ (reference sequence). The CDR3 loop is CASSPDYQEIQYF. The CDR3 nucleotides read TGTGCCAGCAGCCCGGACTACCAAGAGATCCAGTACTTC. Full variable domain (remainder filled in from reference TRBV7-9 and TRBJ2-5): DTGVSQNPRHKITKRGQNVTFRCDPISEHNRLYWYRQTLGQGPEFLTYFQNEAQLEKSRLLSDRFSAERPKGSFSTLEIQRTEQGDSAMYLCASSPDYQEIQYFGPGTRLLVL.

In regard to this clonotype: One junction end does not reproduce the germline sequence, and a read error may be involved. The CDR3 protein is CARSEQGQAYEQYF. The CDR3 nucleotides read TGTGCCAGGAGTGAACAGGGACAGGCCTACGAGCAGTACTTC. The rearrangement joins TRBV6-1 to TRBJ2-7; 8 nucleotides align to TRBD1. The CDR3 spans 14 residues. Germline V gene sequence: CDR1 MNHNS, CDR2 SASEGT.

The chain couples TRBV10-3 to TRBJ1-1; the D is unclear. CDR3 length equals 15 residues. Germline CDR1 reads ENHRY; CDR2 reads SYGVKD. Trimming took off 3 bases at V and 10 bases at J, with 21 bases between the two ends. DNA for the CDR3: TGTGCCATCAGTGATACCTCGTGCGGGTGGGAGAGAGCTTTCTTT. This translates into CAISDTSCGWERAFF.

For this clonotype: The CDR3 ends on some other residue instead of the conserved phenylalanine or tryptophan, so this is likely a read error. V gene TRBV4-2 combines with J gene TRBJ2-1, with 7 bases lining up with TRBD2. The CDR3 is 16 amino acids. CDR1 is LGHNA and CDR2 is YNFKEQ in the germline V gene. V lost 10 bases and J lost 6; bases outside the gene matches: 18. The CDR3 DNA reads as TGTGCCATCAGTCGGATACCAGGACTAGATCCCAATGAGCAGTTCTTA. Amino acid sequence: CAISRIPGLDPNEQFL.

As concerns this clonotype: Sequence at one end of the junction differs from germline and may be a read error. The CDR3 region is CVSSPPGGDTWELFF. CDR3 coding DNA: TGTGTCAGCAGCCCCCCAGGGGGCGACACCTGGGAGCTGTTTTTT. This chain connects TRBV5-5 to TRBJ2-2; the match to TRBD1 covers 8 bases. The CDR3 is 15 residues long. Germline loops: CDR1 SGHKS, CDR2 YYEKEE (reference sequence).

This clonotype occurred a few times. This chain joins TRBV7-9 and TRBJ2-7; D is perhaps TRBD2 (5 bases). V lost 1 base to trimming and J lost 2 bases, with 6 bases between them. Germline CDR1 reads SEHNR; CDR2 reads FQNEAQ (reference sequence). This CDR3 spans 13 amino acids. The CDR3 nucleotides are TGTGCCAGCAGCTTAGTGGGAGCCTACGAGCAGTACTTC. It encodes CASSLVGAYEQYF.

This clonotype was recorded once. A much more abundant neighbour one base away suggests this may be a read error. This CDR3 is CVSSTTGASAGELFF. As DNA, the CDR3 is TGTGTCAGCAGCACCACAGGGGCTTCGGCCGGGGAGCTGTTTTTT. The chain has TRBV14 and TRBJ2-2; 7 bases line up with TRBD1. Germline V gives CDR1 SGHDN, CDR2 FVKESK. The CDR3 spans 15 residues.

Note on this clonotype: The CDR3 carries no conserved terminal phenylalanine or tryptophan, so it likely arises from a read error. The V call is TRBV6-5, the J call TRBJ2-2, with a tentative D call TRBD1 (5 bases). V lost 4 bases and J lost 5, with 20 bases in between. The CDR3 contains 17 residues. In germline, CDR1 is MNHEY, CDR2 SVGAGI. CDR3 loop: CASSSRPPGLNTGELFS. The DNA of the CDR3 is TGTGCCAGCAGTTCCCGTCCCCCAGGGTTAAATACCGGGGAGCTGTTTTCT.

This clonotype was picked up many times. V gene TRBV7-3 combines with J gene TRBJ2-5; 7 nucleotides align to TRBD2. V lost 5 bases, J lost 5 bases, and 11 bases stayed unmatched. CDR1 SGHTA and CDR2 FQGTGA come from the germline V gene. The CDR3 contains 15 residues. The CDR3 loop reads CASSPQRESSETQYF. For the CDR3, the DNA is TGTGCCAGCAGCCCACAGCGGGAATCGTCGGAGACCCAGTACTTC.

As for this clonotype: A much larger clone differs by one base, so this may be a read error. The chain employs TRBV20-1 and TRBJ1-5; possible D gene TRBD1, 6 bases. The length of the CDR3 is 15 residues. Trimming cost V 5 bases and J 4 bases, with 18 bases left between them. Germline V gene sequence: CDR1 DFQATT, CDR2 SNEGSKA (reference sequence). Here the CDR3 reads CSAVQGVGANQPQHF. The DNA for the CDR3 is TGCAGTGCTGTACAGGGAGTGGGGGCGAATCAGCCCCAGCATTTT.

On this clonotype itself: One end of the junction does not line up with germline, which may come from a read error. V is TRBV11-2 and J is TRBJ2-2, with 8 nucleotides matching TRBD1. The length of the CDR3 is 17 residues. From germline, CDR1 is SGHAT and CDR2 FQNNGV. This chain's CDR3 is CASGFDWDRLGTGELLF. CDR3 in DNA: TGTGCCAGCGGCTTTGATTGGGACAGGCTCGGCACCGGGGAGCTGCTTTTT.